The table lists the clone carrying this TCR beta chain with a few counts. What it binds is unknown. This sample is part of a study of T-cell reconstitution after alpha-beta-depleted transplantation in children. Study-wide points: The main origin of T-cell counts and diversity one year after transplant was newly produced T cells.

Using unique molecular identifiers, the investigators prepared the TCRbeta library. TCRdb re-analysed the PCR reads in MiXCR, keeping a single row per CDR3 protein. The sample has 780,000 or so distinct CDR3 sequences; approximately 15% are singletons. The CDR3 runs 14 residues. Germline CDR1 SGHVS, CDR2 FNYEAQ. Trimming stripped 5 bases from V and 7 bases from J, with 16 bases between. Sample: PBMCs, mostly from graft donor cells, taken 360 days after TCRalphabeta/CD19-depleted stem cell transplant. The chain has TRBV7-6 and TRBJ2-3, with unresolved D. The clonotype was recovered from a male patient between 10 and 17 years old who had a stem cell transplant for acute lymphoblastic leukemia, so the T cells may come from the graft donor. The CDR3, as DNA: TGTGCCAGCAGCCTCCGGGCGCCACCCTATACGCAGTATTTT. Amino acids: CASSLRAPPYTQYF.